The 21 T cell receptor beta chains below all came from one sample that was sequenced in a study of blood T cell repertoires in COVID-19. TCRdb's table, derived via immunoSEQ multiplex PCR, lists solely in-frame clones and lacks some. The table records approximately 200,000 clones, about 88% of them present only once. Sequenced material: peripheral blood. Source of these receptors: a woman in her sixties or seventies with acute or convalescent COVID-19.

The chain has TRBV27 and TRBJ1-1; D is unresolved. The CDR3 contains 14 residues. Germline CDR1 and CDR2: MNHEY and SMNVEV (reference sequence). Trimming pared 5 bases from V and 5 bases from J, leaving 15 bases between. This CDR3 is CASSPYRGRTEAFF. The CDR3 DNA reads as TGTGCCAGCAGTCCCTATCGTGGTAGAACTGAAGCTTTCTTT.

The CDR3 DNA follows: TGCGCCAGCAGTGATAGGGGGCTCTGGGGAGCTAACTATGGCTACACCTTC. Translated: CASSDRGLWGANYGYTF. The chain recombines TRBV10-2 with TRBJ1-2; 7 bases map to TRBD1. Per germline, CDR1 WSHSY and CDR2 SAAADI. The ends lost 3 bases at V and 0 bases at J; junction bases unmatched: 10. The CDR3 extends over 17 amino acids.

V usage is TRBV7-2 and J usage is TRBJ2-5; D is possibly TRBD2 (6 bases). Looked up from germline, CDR1 is SGHTA and CDR2 is FQGNSA. The CDR3 runs 14 residues. V lost 1 base to trimming and J lost 2 bases, with 8 bases between them. The CDR3 protein is CASSLGSGQETQYF. DNA for the CDR3: TGTGCCAGCAGCTTAGGCAGCGGGCAAGAGACCCAGTACTTC. The entire variable domain, with the rest obtained from reference TRBV7-2 and TRBJ2-5, is as follows: GAGVSQSPSNKVTEKGKDVELRCDPISGHTALYWYRQSLGQGLEFLIYFQGNSAPDKSGLPSDRFSAERTGGSVSTLTIQRTQQEDSAVYLCASSLGSGQETQYFGPGTRLLVL.

This clone was seen a single time. The rearrangement links TRBV7-2 to TRBJ2-3; 7 positions match TRBD2. The CDR3 is made up of 15 amino acids. Germline assignment: CDR1 SGHTA and CDR2 FQGNSA. V gave up 5 bases and J gave up 10 bases; unmatched junction bases: 15. This CDR3 reads CASSPGTTIIGAQYF. DNA of the CDR3: TGTGCCAGCAGCCCCGGGACTACGATTATAGGGGCGCAGTATTTT.

The chain joins TRBV5-1 to TRBJ1-5; TRBD1 is a possible D gene (6 bases). Germline CDR1 reads SGHRS; CDR2 reads YFSETQ. Trimming stripped 4 bases from V and 3 bases from J, with 14 bases between. The CDR3 spans 15 residues. CDR3 amino acids: CASSPTPGANQPQHF. The DNA for the CDR3 is TGCGCCAGCAGCCCCACCCCAGGGGCCAATCAGCCCCAGCATTTT.

V usage is TRBV6-5 and J usage is TRBJ2-3; maybe TRBD1 (5 bases). The germline V and J ends were trimmed by 2 bases and 9 bases, with 15 bases remaining between them. The CDR3 covers 14 residues. Germline CDR1 reads MNHEY; CDR2 reads SVGAGI. CDR3 in amino acids: CASSYRPPAGTQYF. DNA for the CDR3: TGTGCCAGCAGTTACAGGCCTCCGGCAGGGACGCAGTATTTT.

This sequence joins TRBV6-6 and TRBJ1-1; D might be TRBD1 (6 bases). This CDR3 contains 13 residues. V shed 4 bases and J shed 5 bases, with 11 bases lying between them. Germline CDR1 is MNHNY and CDR2 is SVGAGI (reference sequence). In DNA, the CDR3 is TGTGCCAGCAGTTTCCCGACAGGTACTGAAGCTTTCTTT. Amino acid sequence: CASSFPTGTEAFF.

The chain couples TRBV18 to TRBJ1-4; tentative D call: TRBD1 (5 bases). Germline V gene sequence: CDR1 KGHSH, CDR2 LQKENI. V lost 1 base and J 4 bases, leaving 7 bases between the germline ends. The CDR3 contains 14 residues. The CDR3 DNA is TGTGCCAGCTCACCACGGGGCGATAATGAAAAACTGTTTTTT. Protein product: CASSPRGDNEKLFF.

This clone came up once. The rearrangement links TRBV30 to TRBJ2-7; D is possibly TRBD1 (6 bases). The germline V and J ends were trimmed by 3 bases and 2 bases, with 8 bases remaining between them. The germline gives CDR1 GTSNPN, CDR2 SVGIG (reference sequence). The CDR3 contains 12 residues. The CDR3 here is CAWRDSPYEQYF. DNA for the CDR3: TGTGCCTGGAGGGACAGCCCCTACGAGCAGTACTTC.

The table lists this clone with a count of one. The chain links TRBV12-5 to TRBJ1-2; D remains ambiguous. This CDR3 comprises 16 residues. Deletions cut 0 bases from V and 7 bases from J, with 18 bases between. Germline V lookup: CDR1 LGHNT, CDR2 FRNRAP. The CDR3 DNA sequence: TGTGCTAGTGGTTTGGTACCGGACTCCGGGAGTGTTGGCTACACCTTC. It translates to CASGLVPDSGSVGYTF.

This clone was found a few times. This rearrangement joins TRBV6-6 to TRBJ1-6; no clear D. Trimming left V 5 bases short and J 7 bases short, with 15 bases between. This CDR3 region has 15 residues. Looked up from germline, CDR1 is MNHNY and CDR2 is SVGAGI (reference sequence). CDR3 residues: CASSSGPRSNSPLHF. CDR3 sequence (DNA): TGTGCCAGCAGTAGCGGGCCCCGTAGCAATTCACCCCTCCACTTT.

V gene TRBV19 combines with J gene TRBJ2-4, with D maybe TRBD2 (6 bases). CDR3 length equals 15 residues. Germline-derived CDR1 and CDR2 are LNHDA and SQIVND (reference sequence). V was shortened by 4 bases and J by 5 bases, with 15 bases between the two germline ends. DNA for the CDR3: TGTGCCAGTAGTAGCGGAGGGGCGGGCGAAAACATTCAGTACTTC. Translated: CASSSGGAGENIQYF.

The chain employs TRBV7-2 and TRBJ1-2; D possibly corresponds to TRBD1 (6 bases). This CDR3 is built from 14 residues. CDR1 and CDR2 from the germline V gene are SGHTA and FQGNSA. V was trimmed by 1 base and J by 5 bases, leaving 11 bases between them. CDR3 nucleotides: TGTGCCAGCAGCTTAGAACTCCAGGGGTATGGCTACACCTTC. Translating it yields CASSLELQGYGYTF.

The chain's CDR3 is CASSQEVGNTIYF. The CDR3, as DNA: TGTGCCAGCAGCCAGGAAGTCGGCAACACCATATATTTT. The chain links TRBV11-3 to TRBJ1-3; D gene uncertain. The CDR3 runs 13 residues. V was pared by 5 bases and J by 7 bases, with 12 bases between. The germline V gene encodes CDR1 SGHNT and CDR2 YENEEA.

V gene TRBV30 combines with J gene TRBJ1-3, with 8 positions matching TRBD1. CDR1 is GTSNPN, CDR2 SVGIG, per germline (reference sequence). CDR3 length: 17 residues. V shed 3 bases, J shed 0 bases, and the junction held 10 bases outside the gene matches. In DNA form, the CDR3 reads TGTGCCTGGAGGCACCGGGGACAGGCTGGCTCTGGAAACACCATATATTTT. It yields the protein CAWRHRGQAGSGNTIYF.

This clone was found once. The rearrangement uses TRBV28 and TRBJ1-5, with 7 bases aligning to TRBD1. This CDR3 contains 15 residues. V dropped 6 bases and J dropped 7; count of bases not matched to a gene: 12. Germline-derived CDR1 and CDR2 are MDHEN and SYDVKM. CDR3 bases: TGTGCCAGCAGCATACCCGGACAGGAGAGCCAGCCCCAGCATTTT. This codes for CASSIPGQESQPQHF.

This clone was seen just once. This chain joins TRBV5-4 and TRBJ1-4, with D possibly being TRBD1 (5 bases). V shed 5 bases and J shed 2 bases, with 10 bases lying between them. CDR1 SGHNT and CDR2 YYREEE come from the germline V gene (reference sequence). This CDR3 is built from 14 residues. The CDR3 bases are TGTGCCAGCAGTCGGGGGGGTACTAATGAAAAACTGTTTTTT. Protein product: CASSRGGTNEKLFF.

The rearrangement joins TRBV19 to TRBJ2-7; D may be TRBD1 (5 bases). The CDR3 consists of 14 residues. V was clipped by 2 bases and J by 2 bases, with 10 bases between them. The germline V gene encodes CDR1 LNHDA and CDR2 SQIVND (reference sequence). The CDR3 loop reads CASSIKLGAYEQYF. The DNA for the CDR3 is TGTGCCAGTAGTATAAAATTAGGGGCCTACGAGCAGTACTTC. Variable domain in full (rest from reference TRBV19 and TRBJ2-7): DGGITQSPKYLFRKEGQNVTLSCEQNLNHDAMYWYRQDPGQGLRLIYYSQIVNDFQKGDIAEGYSVSREKKESFPLTVTSAQKNPTAFYLCASSIKLGAYEQYFGPGTRLTVT.

The CDR3 DNA follows: TGCGCCAGCAGGGGACAGGGAACCTACGAGCAGTACTTC. Its protein is CASRGQGTYEQYF. V usage is TRBV23-1 and J usage is TRBJ2-7; 9 nucleotides line up with TRBD1. TRBV23-1 is an ORF for which the function is uncertain. This CDR3 region has 13 residues. V shed 6 bases, J shed 2 bases, and the junction held 2 bases outside the gene matches.

The chain is built from TRBV6-5 and TRBJ1-1; 11 nucleotides align to TRBD1. The V gene end was trimmed by 0 bases and the J gene end by 6 bases; junction bases not matched to a gene: 0. Germline-derived CDR1 and CDR2 are MNHEY and SVGAGI. The CDR3 runs 14 residues. CDR3: CASSYSGQGAEAFF. CDR3 DNA sequence: TGTGCCAGCAGTTACTCGGGACAGGGGGCTGAAGCTTTCTTT.

The rearrangement uses TRBV28 and TRBJ2-1; TRBD2 matches 15 bases. Germline CDR1 is MDHEN and CDR2 is SYDVKM. After removal of 4 bases from V and 11 bases from J, the junction contained 6 bases not matched to a gene. The CDR3 length is 15 residues. DNA for the CDR3: TGTGCCAGCAGTTCGGGACTAGCGGGAGGTGAGAAGCAGTTCTTC. Protein sequence: CASSSGLAGGEKQFF.